A single sample gave rise to the 21 T cell receptor beta chains below, sequenced in a study of shared clonotypes between healthy human individuals. TCRdb keeps only in-frame clones here, not all; method: immunoSEQ multiplex PCR. The sample includes under 1,100,000 clones, approximately 80% seen only once; the top ten take 0.61%. The specimen sequenced was memory CD4+ T cells from PBMCs. Subset noted: CD45RA-negative fraction. All receptors come from a man between 18 and 35 years old in good health. Some clones in this sample may be carry-over from other donors' samples.

The V gene is TRBV5-1, the J gene TRBJ2-7, with D perhaps TRBD1 (5 bases). Germline V lookup: CDR1 SGHRS, CDR2 YFSETQ. The CDR3 is 16 residues long. V lost 0 bases and J lost 6, with 19 bases in between. CDR3 amino acids: CASSLATGRGMSEQYF. CDR3 coding DNA: TGCGCCAGCAGCTTGGCAACAGGCAGAGGTATGAGCGAGCAGTACTTC.

The chain uses TRBV5-4 and TRBJ1-5; D is possibly TRBD1 (5 bases). Between the trimmed V and J ends, which lost 4 bases and 7 bases, there was a span of 12 bases. The CDR3 is 13 amino acids. Germline CDR1 reads SGHNT; CDR2 reads YYREEE (reference sequence). CDR3 sequence: CASSGGVEQPQHF. As DNA, the CDR3 is TGTGCCAGCAGCGGAGGGGTGGAACAGCCCCAGCATTTT.

This sequence joins TRBV7-9 and TRBJ1-1; 10 nucleotides align to TRBD1. CDR3 size: 14 residues. The germline CDR1 and CDR2 sequences are SEHNR and FQNEAQ (reference sequence). With 7 bases clipped from V and 2 bases from J, the junction kept 4 bases outside the gene matches. In DNA form, the CDR3 reads TGTGCCAGCATCATGACAGGGGGCAACACTGAAGCTTTCTTT. It is translated as CASIMTGGNTEAFF. Supplemented by reference TRBV7-9 and TRBJ1-1, the full variable domain reads DTGVSQNPRHKITKRGQNVTFRCDPISEHNRLYWYRQTLGQGPEFLTYFQNEAQLEKSRLLSDRFSAERPKGSFSTLEIQRTEQGDSAMYLCASIMTGGNTEAFFGQGTRLTVV.

To note about this clone: Distinct nucleotide sequences in the sample also encode this CDR3. V and J are TRBV30 and TRBJ1-1; no reliable D call. The CDR3 has 14 residues. Trimming left V 5 bases short and J 3 bases short, with 16 bases between. Germline CDR1 and CDR2: GTSNPN and SVGIG (reference sequence). CDR3 sequence reads: CAWSIGSGYTEAFF. In nucleotides, the CDR3 is TGTGCCTGGTCTATCGGTAGTGGTTACACTGAAGCTTTCTTT.

The rearrangement uses TRBV14 and TRBJ2-1, with 14 positions matching TRBD2. This CDR3 has 14 amino acids. Germline lookup yields CDR1 SGHDN and CDR2 FVKESK. V was pared by 6 bases and J by 12 bases, with 7 bases of the junction left unmatched. The CDR3 spells CASSETSGRAGQFF. The CDR3 DNA sequence: TGTGCCAGCAGTGAGACTAGCGGGAGGGCCGGGCAGTTCTTC.

This chain links TRBV15 with TRBJ1-2; D not resolved. The CDR3 loop spans 15 amino acids. Germline assignment: CDR1 LNHNV and CDR2 YYDKDF (reference sequence). V lost 0 bases to trimming and J lost 4 bases, with 12 bases between them. The CDR3 spells CATSRDVREIYGYTF. The CDR3 coding sequence is TGTGCCACCAGCAGAGATGTTCGGGAGATCTATGGCTACACCTTC. The variable domain in full, with the rest retrieved from reference TRBV15 and TRBJ1-2, is DAMVIQNPRYQVTQFGKPVTLSCSQTLNHNVMYWYQQKSSQAPKLLFHYYDKDFNNEADTPDNFQSRRPNTSFCFLDIRSPGLGDTAMYLCATSRDVREIYGYTFGSGTRLTVV.

The V gene is TRBV28, the J gene TRBJ2-5, with no clear D. CDR3 size: 12 residues. Per germline, CDR1 MDHEN and CDR2 SYDVKM. V was shortened by 7 bases and J by 5 bases, with 11 bases between the two germline ends. CDR3 sequence reads: CASNKEVETQYF. The CDR3 coding sequence is TGTGCCAGCAACAAAGAGGTGGAGACCCAGTACTTC. The entire variable domain, with the rest obtained from reference TRBV28 and TRBJ2-5, is as follows: DVKVTQSSRYLVKRTGEKVFLECVQDMDHENMFWYRQDPGLGLRLIYFSYDVKMKEKGDIPEGYSVSREKKERFSLILESASTNQTSMYLCASNKEVETQYFGPGTRLLVL.

V usage is TRBV12-5 and J usage is TRBJ2-5; D is unresolved. The CDR3 has 13 amino acids. Trimming took off 0 bases at V and 7 bases at J, with 9 bases between the two ends. Germline lookup yields CDR1 LGHNT and CDR2 FRNRAP. CDR3 loop: CASGLVPPGTQYF. The CDR3 DNA sequence: TGTGCTAGTGGTTTGGTACCCCCGGGGACCCAGTACTTC.

This chain links TRBV30 with TRBJ2-3; D may correspond to TRBD1 or TRBD2 (5 bases each). Germline CDR1 is GTSNPN and CDR2 is SVGIG (reference sequence). The CDR3 runs to 15 residues. V was cut by 5 bases and J by 1 base, with 16 bases left in between. The CDR3 nucleotides read TGTGCCTGGCGATGGGACGGGCTTGGCACAGATACGCAGTATTTT. It translates to CAWRWDGLGTDTQYF. Full variable domain (outside the CDR3, taken from reference TRBV30 and TRBJ2-3): SQTIHQWPATLVQPVGSPLSLECTVEGTSNPNLYWYRQAAGRGLQLLFYSVGIGQISSEVPQNLSASRPQDRQFILSSKKLLLSDSGFYLCAWRWDGLGTDTQYFGPGTRLTVL.

This chain links TRBV18 with TRBJ2-2, with 8 nucleotides matching TRBD2. CDR1 is KGHSH and CDR2 is LQKENI in the germline V gene. This CDR3 is 14 amino acids long. The ends lost 5 bases at V and 6 bases at J; junction bases unmatched: 5. The CDR3 DNA reads TGTGCCAGCTCAAAGGGACTAGGGCCCGGGGAGCTGTTTTTT. This encodes CASSKGLGPGELFF.

The V and J genes are TRBV6-6 and TRBJ2-2; D may be TRBD2 (5 bases). V lost 6 bases to trimming and J lost 1 base, with 9 bases between them. The germline V gene has CDR1 MNHNY and CDR2 SVGAGI (reference sequence). This CDR3 spans 14 amino acids. CDR3 region: CASRGDVNTGELFF. DNA for the CDR3: TGTGCCAGCAGGGGAGATGTGAACACCGGGGAGCTGTTTTTT.

DNA for the CDR3: TGTGCCAGCAGTTTGGTACAGGGGGCGGGTGAAAAACTGTTTTTT. Translated: CASSLVQGAGEKLFF. The genes are TRBV6-5 and TRBJ1-4, with 9 bases lining up with TRBD1. The length of the CDR3 is 15 residues. With V trimmed by 4 bases and J by 7 bases, 7 bases remained unmatched. In germline, CDR1 is MNHEY, CDR2 SVGAGI.

The V gene is TRBV2, the J gene TRBJ2-1; D unclear. This CDR3 is built from 13 residues. Germline CDR1 and CDR2: SNHLY and FYNNEI. The V and J ends lost 8 bases and 0 bases respectively, with 8 bases between them. The CDR3 sequence: CASELSSYNEQFF. The CDR3 coding sequence is TGTGCCAGCGAACTAAGCTCCTACAATGAGCAGTTCTTC.

The gene calls are TRBV10-3 and TRBJ2-2, with 7 bases fitting TRBD2. The CDR3 runs 15 residues. J was trimmed by 0 bases and V by 4 bases; bases with no gene match: 2. Germline values: CDR1 ENHRY, CDR2 SYGVKD. The CDR3 reads CAISVSGTNTGELFF. In DNA form, the CDR3 reads TGTGCCATCAGTGTGAGCGGGACGAACACCGGGGAGCTGTTTTTT.

The DNA of the CDR3 is TGTGCCTCACAGACAGGGTTACCTTCACCCCTCCACTTT. It yields the protein CASQTGLPSPLHF. The chain joins TRBV30 to TRBJ1-6; the match to TRBD1 covers 7 bases. CDR3 length: 13 amino acids. V shed 7 bases, J shed 9 bases, and the junction held 9 bases outside the gene matches. Germline V gene data show CDR1 as GTSNPN and CDR2 as SVGIG (reference sequence). The variable domain in full, with the rest retrieved from reference TRBV30 and TRBJ1-6, is SQTIHQWPATLVQPVGSPLSLECTVEGTSNPNLYWYRQAAGRGLQLLFYSVGIGQISSEVPQNLSASRPQDRQFILSSKKLLLSDSGFYLCASQTGLPSPLHFGNGTRLTVT.

The sample holds a few counts of this clone. V is TRBV7-2 and J is TRBJ2-2, with 7 positions matching TRBD2. The CDR3 is 15 residues long. J gave up 5 bases and V 8 bases, and 11 bases lay outside the gene matches. Germline CDR1 reads SGHTA; CDR2 reads FQGNSA. The CDR3 is CASGPGGSGTGELFF. CDR3 bases: TGTGCCAGCGGCCCGGGCGGGAGTGGTACCGGGGAGCTGTTTTTT.

This clone has a single count. The chain carries TRBV7-8 and TRBJ1-1, with D perhaps matching TRBD1 (6 bases). V lost 5 bases and J lost 5, with 21 bases in between. Germline V gives CDR1 SGHVS, CDR2 FQNEAQ. CDR3 size: 16 residues. CDR3: CASSLQRPTGGTEAFF. CDR3 DNA sequence: TGTGCCAGCAGCCTTCAACGACCGACAGGTGGTACTGAAGCTTTCTTT.

This clone has just a few counts. The same CDR3 arises from other DNA sequences in this sample as well. The chain employs TRBV7-3 and TRBJ2-3, with unresolved D. V lost 5 bases and J lost 0, with 12 bases in between. The germline gives CDR1 SGHTA, CDR2 FQGTGA. The CDR3 is 15 amino acids. The CDR3 nucleotides are TGTGCCAGCAGCCTCTTAGCAGCCAGCACAGATACGCAGTATTTT. It yields the protein CASSLLAASTDTQYF.

The chain carries TRBV29-1 and TRBJ2-7; 8 bases are a match to TRBD2. CDR3 length: 15 amino acids. The trim removed 1 base at V and 0 bases at J, leaving 5 bases unmatched. Germline V lookup: CDR1 SQVTM, CDR2 ANQGSEA. Here the CDR3 reads CSVEGGTRGSYEQYF. The CDR3 nucleotides are TGCAGCGTTGAAGGTGGGACTAGGGGCTCCTACGAGCAGTACTTC.

This clone was detected many times. V is TRBV5-4 and J is TRBJ1-1, with D maybe TRBD1 (6 bases). Germline CDR1 is SGHNT and CDR2 is YYREEE (reference sequence). This CDR3 is built from 16 residues. V was trimmed by 4 bases and J by 4 bases, leaving 20 bases between them. The CDR3 loop reads CASSPREGVAGTEAFF. In DNA, the CDR3 is TGTGCCAGCAGCCCCAGGGAGGGGGTGGCCGGCACTGAAGCTTTCTTT.

This clone appeared a single time. The V gene is TRBV2, the J gene TRBJ1-5; 9 bases are a match to TRBD1. The CDR3 has 13 amino acids. The V and J ends lost 7 bases and 5 bases, in that order; junction bases with no gene match: 3. CDR1 is SNHLY and CDR2 is FYNNEI in the germline V gene. The CDR3 DNA is TGTGCCAGCAACAGGGGGCGCGATCAGCCCCAGCATTTT. Encoded protein: CASNRGRDQPQHF.